These T cell receptor beta chains were read from a single sample in a study of blood T cell repertoires in COVID-19. Clones were sequenced by immunoSEQ multiplex PCR, and TCRdb holds only the in-frame ones, with some missing. The sample holds 150,000 to 200,000 clones; around 87% are singletons and the top ten take roughly 2.5%. Specimen: peripheral blood. These receptors all come from a man aged 40-55 years with active or convalescent COVID-19. Both conserved end residues are part of each CDR3. The D gene is left open where the match is weak. Only part of the rows carry a size: once, few, many, or a class if the clone is expanded.

v_gene	d_gene	j_gene	abundance	CDR3aa	CDR3nt
TRBV28	TRBD1	TRBJ1-1	NA	CASSLRTGGDTEAFF	TGTGCCAGCAGTTTACGTACAGGGGGCGACACTGAAGCTTTCTTT
TRBV6-1	NA	TRBJ1-5	NA	CASSEYTRGGNQHF	TGTGCCAGCAGTGAATATACCCGGGGAGGGAACCAGCATTTT
TRBV5-4	NA	TRBJ2-6	NA	CASSSGFRSGANVLTF	TGTGCCAGCAGCTCAGGGTTCCGCTCTGGGGCCAACGTCCTGACTTTC
TRBV27	TRBD1	TRBJ1-1	once	CASSTNRDRGLFLTEAFF	TGTGCCAGCAGTACGAACCGGGACAGGGGATTGTTCTTGACTGAAGCTTTCTTT
TRBV2	NA	TRBJ1-3	few	CATQTAPGNTIYF	TGTGCCACCCAGACAGCTCCCGGAAACACCATATATTTT
TRBV18	NA	TRBJ1-3	few	CASSPDSQDSGNTIYF	TGTGCCAGCTCACCTGACAGCCAAGACTCTGGAAACACCATATATTTT
TRBV30	NA	TRBJ2-1	NA	CAWSVNRINEQFF	TGTGCCTGGAGTGTCAACAGAATCAATGAGCAGTTCTTC
TRBV19	NA	TRBJ2-2	once	CASSVLFTITGELFF	TGTGCCAGTAGTGTGTTGTTTACAATCACCGGGGAGCTGTTTTTT
TRBV5-5	NA	TRBJ1-5	NA	CASSPRVPGTTGLPQHF	TGTGCCAGCAGCCCGAGGGTCCCGGGCACAACCGGGTTGCCCCAGCATTTT
TRBV12-3/TRBV12-4	NA	TRBJ2-7	NA	CASTLGGPYEQYF	TGTGCCAGCACCTTAGGAGGTCCCTACGAGCAGTACTTC
TRBV6-2/TRBV6-3	NA	TRBJ2-1	NA	CASSNRVGNSYNEQFF	TGTGCCAGCAGTAACAGGGTTGGGAACTCCTACAATGAGCAGTTCTTC
TRBV10-3	NA	TRBJ1-1	NA	CAISQNTEAFF	TGTGCCATCAGCCAGAACACTGAAGCTTTCTTT
TRBV6-2/TRBV6-3	TRBD1	TRBJ1-5	NA	CASSSYRGGRSNQPQHF	TGTGCCAGCAGTTCGTACAGGGGCGGTCGTAGCAATCAGCCCCAGCATTTT
TRBV18	TRBD2	TRBJ2-1	NA	CASSAVAGVYNEQFF	TGTGCCAGCTCAGCTGTAGCGGGGGTTTACAATGAGCAGTTCTTC
TRBV9	NA	TRBJ2-7	NA	CASSASTYEQYF	TGTGCCAGCAGCGCCAGTACCTACGAGCAGTACTTC
TRBV12-3/TRBV12-4	NA	TRBJ1-1	NA	CASSPWSTEAFF	TGTGCCAGCAGTCCCTGGAGCACTGAAGCTTTCTTT
TRBV18	NA	TRBJ2-7	NA	CASSRTQGRDYEQYF	TGTGCCAGCTCCCGCACACAGGGACGGGACTACGAGCAGTACTTC
TRBV30	TRBD1	TRBJ2-7	few	CALARDRANEQYF	TGTGCCCTAGCGCGGGACAGGGCTAACGAGCAGTACTTC
TRBV19	NA	TRBJ1-2	NA	CASSITGNEGYTF	TGTGCCAGTAGTATCACAGGGAACGAGGGCTACACCTTC
TRBV19	TRBD1	TRBJ1-2	NA	CASSIIRAGTGSGYTF	TGTGCCAGTAGTATAATTCGGGCGGGGACAGGGAGCGGCTACACCTTC
TRBV3-1/TRBV3-2	TRBD1	TRBJ2-7	NA	CASSQDSGTGAYEQYF	TGTGCCAGCAGCCAAGATTCCGGGACAGGGGCCTACGAGCAGTACTTC
TRBV28	TRBD1	TRBJ1-2	NA	CASSQGQGVGYTF	TGTGCCAGCAGCCAAGGACAGGGGGTTGGCTACACCTTC
TRBV2	TRBD1	TRBJ1-4	NA	CASGRDRGDEKLFF	TGTGCCAGCGGAAGAGACAGGGGAGATGAAAAACTGTTTTTT
TRBV12-5	TRBD1	TRBJ1-2	NA	CASRQTGTGNNYGYTF	TGTGCTAGTCGACAAACCGGGACAGGGAATAACTATGGCTACACCTTC
TRBV7-9	NA	TRBJ1-2	NA	CASGGRQFGYTF	TGTGCCAGCGGCGGCCGACAGTTTGGCTACACCTTC
TRBV7-3	TRBD1	TRBJ2-7	NA	CASSRGQGAYEQYF	TGTGCCAGCAGCAGAGGACAGGGGGCCTACGAGCAGTACTTC
TRBV29-1	NA	TRBJ1-2	NA	CSVEGGGYTF	TGCAGCGTTGAGGGGGGTGGCTACACCTTC
TRBV4-1	TRBD1	TRBJ2-5	NA	CASSTRQGQETQYF	TGCGCCAGCAGCACCCGACAGGGCCAAGAGACCCAGTACTTC
TRBV9	NA	TRBJ1-4	NA	CASSVGSRVDEKLFF	TGTGCCAGCAGCGTAGGGAGCAGGGTGGATGAAAAACTGTTTTTT
TRBV5-1	NA	TRBJ1-1	NA	CASSPGTQNTEAFF	TGCGCCAGCAGCCCCGGGACACAAAACACTGAAGCTTTCTTT
TRBV9	NA	TRBJ2-3	NA	CASSVEGGLLSDTQYF	TGTGCCAGCAGCGTAGAAGGCGGTCTCTTGTCAGATACGCAGTATTTT
TRBV7-2	TRBD1	TRBJ1-2	NA	CASTPGGGGDYGYTF	TGTGCCAGCACCCCAGGGGGTGGGGGTGACTATGGCTACACCTTC
TRBV12-3/TRBV12-4	NA	TRBJ1-5	NA	CASSPGVSQPQHF	TGTGCCAGCAGTCCAGGGGTAAGTCAGCCCCAGCATTTT